A selection of T cell receptor beta chains follows, all from one sample in a study of early T cells in non-severe SARS-CoV-2 infection. TCRdb re-called the 5' RACE reads through MiXCR, storing one row per CDR3 protein. Among about 30,000 distinct CDR3 sequences listed, about 5% were seen once. The source material was whole blood. The receptors here all came from an adult who was a healthcare worker with PCR-confirmed SARS-CoV-2 infection or an uninfected control (not recorded which). Each CDR3 is given without its conserved first and last residue. Size values are once, few and many counts, or a class for expanded clones, and some rows have none.

TRBJ1-1,many,TRBV4-2,ASSRSRGTEAF
TRBJ2-2,many,TRBV7-8,ASRDGGQVTGELF
TRBJ1-6,many,TRBV28,ASSLWTEDNSPLH
TRBJ2-3,many,TRBV7-2,ASSVAALPSTDTQY
TRBJ2-1,many,TRBV6-4,ASSVAIAGVGEQF
TRBJ2-1,many,TRBV18,ASSSTSGGASEQF
TRBJ1-1,many,TRBV6-5,ASQEKSLMNTEAF
TRBJ2-5,many,TRBV20-1,SAPRPGLRKDQY
TRBJ2-1,NA,TRBV20-1,SASKRYNEQF
TRBJ2-3,many,TRBV4-3,ASSQDASGGADTQY
TRBJ2-7,many,TRBV7-6,ASSYLGRLAGGEQY
TRBJ2-1,few,TRBV11-2,ASSFPSRGISYNEQF
TRBJ2-2,many,TRBV28,ASRTRDFSGELF
TRBJ1-1,medium-sized,TRBV20-1,SASGQENTEAF
TRBJ2-7,NA,TRBV12-5,ASRDRYSYEQY
TRBJ2-1,many,TRBV7-6,ASSSSPKERADNEQF
TRBJ2-1,few,TRBV7-3,ASSLIPTGASGVTHEQF
TRBJ1-2,many,TRBV12-3/TRBV12-4,ASNPRQGVCGYT
TRBJ2-5,many,TRBV27,ASSFWDGRQETQY
TRBJ2-5,many,TRBV12-3/TRBV12-4,ASSRGKETQY
TRBJ1-1,NA,TRBV29-1,SVGVPFETEAF
TRBJ2-7,many,TRBV3-1,ASSQPGQGTEQY
TRBJ2-1,many,TRBV12-2,ASRPPLGCKQF
TRBJ2-5,many,TRBV7-2,ASSTLSTGGLETQY
TRBJ2-1,many,TRBV18,ASSPTLAGTDREQF
TRBJ1-6,many,TRBV30,AWSVPADESPLH
TRBJ1-1,many,TRBV4-3,ASSPSGGAMVTEAF
TRBJ1-1,many,TRBV10-2,ASSTQGVNTEAF
TRBJ2-1,many,TRBV15,ATSGTGNEQF
TRBJ2-2,few,TRBV11-2,ASSQPTSVIPGELF
TRBJ2-1,many,TRBV7-3,ASSPQSSYNEQF
TRBJ2-3,many,TRBV30,ACSGDTDTQY
TRBJ1-5,NA,TRBV7-2,ASSSREGIGQPQH
TRBJ1-1,NA,TRBV7-9,ASSSLYTEAF
TRBJ2-1,many,TRBV19,ASSISSPNEQF
TRBJ2-1,many,TRBV20-1,SARDPAHNEQF
TRBJ2-5,many,TRBV11-3,ASSRSSGSGETQY
TRBJ2-1,many,TRBV19,ATTGTGSYNEQF
TRBJ1-1,many,TRBV29-1,SGEDREGAEAF
TRBJ1-4,many,TRBV20-1,SARSGADSEKLF
TRBJ2-1,many,TRBV6-5,ASSYSTGQSNEQF
TRBJ2-7,many,TRBV20-1,SVRTSGVFGEQY
TRBJ1-2,many,TRBV5-4,ASSVGAGTYGYT
TRBJ1-2,many,TRBV19,ASSIGTALLTAGYT
TRBJ2-5,few,TRBV12-3/TRBV12-4,ASSSGRGLAGGQGETQY
TRBJ2-1,many,TRBV5-1,ASSLGPAGATYNEQF
TRBJ1-6,many,TRBV19,ASSIGPSSGSPLH
TRBJ2-2,many,TRBV13,ASSLEAGANTGELF